This paragraph reports one TCR beta chain. Its antigen is not identified. The data stem from a study of CXCR3-negative and CXCR3-positive naive CD8 T cells. Overall study context: Sequencing yielded some 150 million TRB reads, roughly 1.5 +/- 0.3 million per library.

Each TRB cDNA library was prepared by 5' RACE (with UMI labels). TCRdb re-called the 5' RACE reads, yielding one record per CDR3 amino acid sequence without DNA. The sample data list 100,000 or so distinct CDR3 sequences. Study results and limitations: Both naive subsets had comparably high diversity; memory CD8+ cells much lower.

The germline V gene encodes CDR1 SGHAT and CDR2 FQNNGV. CDR3 size: 12 residues. All CD8+ T cell subsets were sorted in triplicate at over 250,000 cells each. The J gene is TRBJ2-3, the V gene TRBV11-2. Sample: naive CXCR3- CD8+ T cells from blood. Subset noted: CD45RO-CCR7+CD27+CD95- naive CD8+ T cells lacking CXCR3 (TNR3-). This clonotype was obtained from a human donor in good health. Some clones in this sample may be carry-over from other donors' samples. The CDR3 spells CASSHQTDTQYF.